This section outlines one T cell receptor beta chain sequence together with its context. Its antigen is not known. The data were taken from a study of blood T cells in healthy people across ages. Study observations and caveats: A greater number of naive CD4+ cells and higher diversity distinguished long-lived donors from aged donors.

The authors ran a second PCR of roughly 7 to 11 cycles using a sample-barcoded 5' primer and a J-beta primer mix. Unique molecular identifiers of 12 random nucleotides labeled each cDNA. MiXCR, run by TCRdb on the 5' RACE reads, gives a single entry per CDR3 protein. This table holds hundreds of thousands of distinct CDR3 sequences, approximately 39% found once. Trimming took 3 bases from V and 2 from J; bases not matched to a gene: 7. CDR1 and CDR2 (germline): MNHEY, SMNVEV (reference sequence). This CDR3 comprises 15 residues. Healthy Caucasian individuals from Russia aged roughly 6 to 100 served as donors. Every sample gave at least 5 micrograms of total RNA when it was extracted.

The V and J genes are TRBV27 and TRBJ2-7, with 7 bases that match TRBD1. This clonotype was obtained from a woman in her sixties in good health. The sample comprised blood. The CDR3 loop reads CASSFTTGSAYEQYF. The CDR3 nucleotides read TGTGCCAGCAGTTTTACGACAGGGTCCGCCTACGAGCAGTACTTC.